What follows describes a single T cell receptor (beta chain). Its antigen is as yet unknown. The J segment lost 2 bases and the V segment lost 7 bases, leaving 9 bases of the junction unmatched. Germline V CDR1 and CDR2: MNHEY, SVGEGT. The CDR3 is 15 amino acids. Time point specified: late sampling 161 to 241 days after vaccination in a few convalescent patients. Treatment specified: 10-day PBMC culture with coronavirus spike peptide pools or control peptides (ViraFEST assay). Half of the medium was exchanged for fresh IL-2 medium, first on day 3 and then on day 7. The Oncomine TCR Beta short-read assay generated sequence data from the DNA of cultured CD4+ T cells. In this case, cultured CD4+ T cells provided the extracted genomic DNA. TCRdb processed the PCR reads anew with MiXCR; each CDR3 protein has one entry. In the table there are under 20,000 distinct CDR3 sequences, 44% of which are singletons.

The entry originates in a study of vaccination and CD4 T cells after COVID-19. The source is a human donor who had recovered from COVID-19. V gene TRBV6-2 or TRBV6-3 combines with J gene TRBJ2-3, with 7 bases aligning to TRBD1. The starting material was CD4+ T cells from blood, cultured in vitro, obtained about 7 months after SARS-CoV-2 vaccination. The DNA for the CDR3 is TGTGCCAGCACGACCCGGGACAGCCTCACAGATACGCAGTATTTT. It encodes CASTTRDSLTDTQYF.